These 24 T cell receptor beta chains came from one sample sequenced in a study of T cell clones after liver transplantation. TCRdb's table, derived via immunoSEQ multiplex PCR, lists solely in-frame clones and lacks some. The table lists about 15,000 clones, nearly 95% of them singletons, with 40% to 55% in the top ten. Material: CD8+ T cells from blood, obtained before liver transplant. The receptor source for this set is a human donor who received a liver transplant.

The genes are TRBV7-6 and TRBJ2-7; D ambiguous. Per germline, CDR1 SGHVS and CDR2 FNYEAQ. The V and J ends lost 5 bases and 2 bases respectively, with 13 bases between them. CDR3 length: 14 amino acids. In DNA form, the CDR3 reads TGTGCCAGCAGCCCCCCGGGTGTGCCCTACGAGCAGTACTTC. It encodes CASSPPGVPYEQYF.

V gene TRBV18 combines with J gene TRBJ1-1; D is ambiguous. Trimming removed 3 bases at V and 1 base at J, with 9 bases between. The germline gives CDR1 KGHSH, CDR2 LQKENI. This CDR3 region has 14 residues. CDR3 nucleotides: TGTGCCAGCTCACCGGTACATGGGAACACTGAAGCTTTCTTT. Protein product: CASSPVHGNTEAFF.

The CDR3 here is CASRPQGVGGNTIYF. The CDR3 DNA reads TGTGCCAGCAGGCCTCAAGGAGTAGGTGGAAACACCATATATTTT. The chain recombines TRBV28 with TRBJ1-3; no clear D. The germline V gene encodes CDR1 MDHEN and CDR2 SYDVKM. The CDR3 contains 15 residues. Trimming shortened V by 6 bases and J by 3 bases, and 15 bases separated the two germline ends.

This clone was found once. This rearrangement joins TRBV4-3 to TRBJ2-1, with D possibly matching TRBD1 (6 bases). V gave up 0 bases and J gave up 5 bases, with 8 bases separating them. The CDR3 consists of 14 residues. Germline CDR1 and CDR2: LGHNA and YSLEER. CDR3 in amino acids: CASSQEDSNNEQFF. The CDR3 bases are TGCGCCAGCAGCCAAGAGGACAGCAACAATGAGCAGTTCTTC.

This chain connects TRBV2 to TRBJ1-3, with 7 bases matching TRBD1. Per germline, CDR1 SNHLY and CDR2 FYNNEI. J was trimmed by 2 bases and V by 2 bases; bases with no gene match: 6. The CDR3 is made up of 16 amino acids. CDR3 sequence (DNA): TGTGCCAGCAGTGAATCCCTGGACAGGCCTGGAAACACCATATATTTT. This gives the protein CASSESLDRPGNTIYF.

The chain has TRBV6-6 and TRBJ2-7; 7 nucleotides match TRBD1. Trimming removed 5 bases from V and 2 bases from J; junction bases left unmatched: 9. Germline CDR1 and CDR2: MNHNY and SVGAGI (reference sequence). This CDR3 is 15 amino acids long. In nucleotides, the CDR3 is TGTGCCAGCAGTACCGACAGGGTTCCCACCTACGAGCAGTACTTC. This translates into CASSTDRVPTYEQYF.

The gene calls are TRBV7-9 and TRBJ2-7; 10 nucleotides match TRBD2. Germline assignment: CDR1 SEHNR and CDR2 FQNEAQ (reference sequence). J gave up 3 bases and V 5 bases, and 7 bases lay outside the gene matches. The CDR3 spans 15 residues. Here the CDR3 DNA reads TGTGCCAGCAGCGGGGAGGCTAGCGGGGGCTACGAGCAGTACTTC. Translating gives CASSGEASGGYEQYF.

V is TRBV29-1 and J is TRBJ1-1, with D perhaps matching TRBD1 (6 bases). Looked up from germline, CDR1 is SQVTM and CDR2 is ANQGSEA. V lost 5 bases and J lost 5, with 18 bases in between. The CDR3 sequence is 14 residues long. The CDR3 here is CSVWSTGRGTEAFF. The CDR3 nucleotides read TGCAGCGTTTGGTCTACAGGGAGAGGTACTGAAGCTTTCTTT. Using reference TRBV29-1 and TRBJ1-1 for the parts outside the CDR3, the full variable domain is SAVISQKPSRDICQRGTSLTIQCQVDSQVTMMFWYRQQPGQSLTLIATANQGSEATYESGFVIDKFPISRPNLTFSTLTVSNMSPEDSSIYLCSVWSTGRGTEAFFGQGTRLTVV.

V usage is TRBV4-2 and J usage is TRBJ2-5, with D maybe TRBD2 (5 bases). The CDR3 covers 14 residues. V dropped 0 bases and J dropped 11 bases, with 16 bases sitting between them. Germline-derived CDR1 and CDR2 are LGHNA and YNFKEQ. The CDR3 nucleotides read TGTGCCAGCAGCCAAGAGGTCCTTTTGTGGGAGCAGTACTTC. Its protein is CASSQEVLLWEQYF.

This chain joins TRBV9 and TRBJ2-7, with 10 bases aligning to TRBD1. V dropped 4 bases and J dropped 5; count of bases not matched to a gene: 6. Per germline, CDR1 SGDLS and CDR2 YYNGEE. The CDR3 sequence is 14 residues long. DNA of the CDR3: TGTGCCAGCAGCATAGCCGGGACAGGGGACGAGCAGTACTTC. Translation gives CASSIAGTGDEQYF.

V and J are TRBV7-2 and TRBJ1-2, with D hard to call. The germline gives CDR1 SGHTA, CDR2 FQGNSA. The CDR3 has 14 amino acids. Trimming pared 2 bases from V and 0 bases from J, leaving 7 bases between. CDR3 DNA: TGTGCCAGCAGCTTACCTTTTGCTAACTATGGCTACACCTTC. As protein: CASSLPFANYGYTF.

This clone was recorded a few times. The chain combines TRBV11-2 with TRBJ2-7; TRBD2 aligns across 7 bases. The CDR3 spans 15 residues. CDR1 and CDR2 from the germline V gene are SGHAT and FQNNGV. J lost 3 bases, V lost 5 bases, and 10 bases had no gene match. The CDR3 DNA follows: TGTGCCAGCAGCCAAGGACTAGGAGACTACTACGAGCAGTACTTC. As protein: CASSQGLGDYYEQYF.

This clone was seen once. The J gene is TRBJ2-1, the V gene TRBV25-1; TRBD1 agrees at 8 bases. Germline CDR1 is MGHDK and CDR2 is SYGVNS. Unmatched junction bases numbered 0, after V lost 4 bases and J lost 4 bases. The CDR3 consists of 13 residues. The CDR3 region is CASSGTGYNEQFF. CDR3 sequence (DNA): TGTGCCAGCAGTGGGACAGGGTACAATGAGCAGTTCTTC.

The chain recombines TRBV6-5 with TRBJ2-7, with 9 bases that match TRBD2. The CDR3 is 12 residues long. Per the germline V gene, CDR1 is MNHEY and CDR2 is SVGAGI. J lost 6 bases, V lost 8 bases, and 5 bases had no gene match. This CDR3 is CASRSGLAEQYF. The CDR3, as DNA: TGTGCCAGCCGTTCGGGACTAGCCGAGCAGTACTTC.

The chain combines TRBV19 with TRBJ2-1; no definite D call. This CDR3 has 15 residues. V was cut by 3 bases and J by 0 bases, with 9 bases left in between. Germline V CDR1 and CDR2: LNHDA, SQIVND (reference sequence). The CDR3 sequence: CASSILESSYNEQFF. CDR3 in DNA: TGTGCCAGTAGTATTCTAGAGAGCTCCTACAATGAGCAGTTCTTC.

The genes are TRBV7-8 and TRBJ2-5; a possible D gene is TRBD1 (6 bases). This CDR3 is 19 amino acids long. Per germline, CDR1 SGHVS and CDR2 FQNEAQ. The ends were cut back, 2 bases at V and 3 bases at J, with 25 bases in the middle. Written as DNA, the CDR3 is TGTGCCAGCAGCTTATCCCCCATCCGCCACAGGGTTGGGGAAGAGACCCAGTACTTC. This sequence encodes CASSLSPIRHRVGEETQYF.

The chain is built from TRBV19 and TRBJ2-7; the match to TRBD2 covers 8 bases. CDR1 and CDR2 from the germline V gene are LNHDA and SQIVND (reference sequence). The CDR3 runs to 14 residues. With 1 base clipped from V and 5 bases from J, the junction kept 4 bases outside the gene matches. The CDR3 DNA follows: TGTGCCAGTAGTATAGCGGGGGGACTAGACGAGCAGTACTTC. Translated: CASSIAGGLDEQYF.

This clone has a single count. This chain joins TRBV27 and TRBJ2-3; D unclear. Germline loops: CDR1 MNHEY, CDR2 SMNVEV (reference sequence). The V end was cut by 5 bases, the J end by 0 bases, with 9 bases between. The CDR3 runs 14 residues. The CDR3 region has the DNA TGTGCCAGCAGTCCAAGTACTAGCACAGATACGCAGTATTTT. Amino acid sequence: CASSPSTSTDTQYF.

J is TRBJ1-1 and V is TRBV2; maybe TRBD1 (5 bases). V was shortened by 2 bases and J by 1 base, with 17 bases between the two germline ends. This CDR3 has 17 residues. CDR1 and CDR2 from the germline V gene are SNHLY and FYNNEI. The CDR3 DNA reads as TGTGCCAGCAGTGAATGGTTCCTTGGGGGAGCGAACACTGAAGCTTTCTTT. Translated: CASSEWFLGGANTEAFF.

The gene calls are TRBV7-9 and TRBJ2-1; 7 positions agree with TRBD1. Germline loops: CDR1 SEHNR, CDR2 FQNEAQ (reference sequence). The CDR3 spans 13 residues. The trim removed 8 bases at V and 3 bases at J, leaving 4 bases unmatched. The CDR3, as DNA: TGTGCCAGCCCGGGACAGAGCTACAATGAGCAGTTCTTC. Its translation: CASPGQSYNEQFF.

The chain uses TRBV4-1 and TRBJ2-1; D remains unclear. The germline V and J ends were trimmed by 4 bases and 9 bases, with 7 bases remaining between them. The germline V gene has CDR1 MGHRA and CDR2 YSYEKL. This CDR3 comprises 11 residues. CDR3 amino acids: CASSRDFEQFF. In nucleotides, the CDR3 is TGCGCCAGCAGCCGAGATTTTGAGCAGTTCTTC.

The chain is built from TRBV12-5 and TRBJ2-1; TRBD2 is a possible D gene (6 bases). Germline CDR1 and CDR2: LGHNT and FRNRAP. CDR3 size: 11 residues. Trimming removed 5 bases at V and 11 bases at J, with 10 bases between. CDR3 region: CASGLGLKQFF. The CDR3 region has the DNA TGTGCTAGTGGTCTAGGACTAAAGCAGTTCTTC.

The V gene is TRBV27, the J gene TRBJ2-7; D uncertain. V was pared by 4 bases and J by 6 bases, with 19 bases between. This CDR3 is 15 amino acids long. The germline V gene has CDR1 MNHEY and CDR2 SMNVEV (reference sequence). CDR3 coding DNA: TGTGCCAGCAGTTCCTCACCGGGCGCTTTTGGCGAGCAGTACTTC. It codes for CASSSSPGAFGEQYF.

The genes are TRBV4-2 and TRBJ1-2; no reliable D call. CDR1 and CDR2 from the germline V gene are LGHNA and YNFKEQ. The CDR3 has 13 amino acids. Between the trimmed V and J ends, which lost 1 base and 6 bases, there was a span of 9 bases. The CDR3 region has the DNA TGTGCCAGCAGCCAAGGGGGTTTTGATGGCTACACCTTC. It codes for CASSQGGFDGYTF.